This TCR beta chain originates from a study of human T cells and chemical hapten exposure. Across the whole study: Per-sample TCR yield variation was attributed mainly to small pooled library volume differences.

The CDR3 runs to 14 residues. Study-level results: The study found that DPC sensitization did not change TCRs above 1 in 1000 frequency. While controls formed fewer of them, expanded TCRs formed significantly more large CDR3 similarity clusters.

This clonotype has only a few counts. Its antigen is unknown. TCRdb used MiXCR to reprocess the RACE reads, holding one entry per CDR3 protein. The sample has about 84,000 distinct CDR3 sequences; roughly 10% are singletons. Time point specified: patch test 2, 6 weeks after DPC sensitization. The sample's treatment: therapeutic diphenylcyclopropenone sensitization with weekly scalp DPC. The receptor's source is a woman aged 50 to 65 with alopecia areata. Some clones in this sample may be carry-over from other donors' samples. Sequenced material: whole blood, taken in connection with sensitization to the hapten diphenylcyclopropenone (DPC). The gene calls are TRBV12-2 and TRBJ2-1. TRBV12-2 is listed as a pseudogene. CDR3 residues: CASRYKDCYNEQFF. CDR3 coding DNA: TGTGCAAGTCGTTATAAAGACTGTTACAATGAGCAGTTCTTC.